These T cell receptor beta chains were read from a single sample in a study of vaccination and CD4 T cells after COVID-19. TCRdb recomputed calls from the PCR reads with MiXCR, one row per CDR3 protein. The repertoire consists of approximately 16,000 distinct CDR3 sequences, with about two fifths occurring once and the leading ten covering 6.5% to 8%. Their antigens remain unidentified. Sequenced material: CD4+ T cells from blood, cultured in vitro, taken after SARS-CoV-2 vaccination. These receptors were collected from a human donor who had recovered from COVID-19. The CDR3 runs from the conserved cysteine through the conserved F or W. Fields, in order: D gene, clone size, V gene, J gene, CDR3 protein, CDR3 DNA. D genes are given only for firm matches. The size entry is marked missing in some rows and otherwise reads once, few, many or a size class.

d_call: .
clone_size: .
v_call: TRBV5-1
j_call: TRBJ1-2
cdr3_aa: CASSLEGLNYGYTF
cdr3_nt: TGCGCCAGCAGCTTAGAAGGGCTTAACTATGGCTACACCTTC

d_call: .
clone_size: medium-sized
v_call: TRBV14
j_call: TRBJ2-2
cdr3_aa: CASSRRGRGTGELFF
cdr3_nt: TGTGCCAGCAGCCGTAGAGGGAGAGGCACCGGGGAGCTGTTTTTT

d_call: .
clone_size: .
v_call: TRBV30
j_call: TRBJ1-6
cdr3_aa: CAWSGKNSPLHF
cdr3_nt: TGTGCCTGGAGTGGCAAGAATTCACCCCTCCACTTT

d_call: TRBD1
clone_size: medium-sized
v_call: TRBV7-9
j_call: TRBJ1-2
cdr3_aa: CASSAPTGAGVGGYTF
cdr3_nt: TGTGCCAGCAGCGCCCCCACAGGGGCAGGTGTCGGTGGCTACACCTTC

d_call: .
clone_size: few
v_call: TRBV27
j_call: TRBJ2-3
cdr3_aa: CASSLLSHTDTQYF
cdr3_nt: TGTGCCAGCAGTTTACTTTCTCACACAGATACGCAGTATTTT

d_call: TRBD2
clone_size: medium-sized
v_call: TRBV20-1
j_call: TRBJ2-2
cdr3_aa: CSARGPWASGSAGELFF
cdr3_nt: TGCAGTGCTAGGGGCCCGTGGGCTAGCGGGAGTGCCGGGGAGCTGTTTTTT

d_call: TRBD1
clone_size: .
v_call: TRBV29-1
j_call: TRBJ1-2
cdr3_aa: CSVGDRGWYTF
cdr3_nt: TGCAGCGTGGGCGACAGGGGGTGGTACACCTTC

d_call: .
clone_size: .
v_call: TRBV6-1
j_call: TRBJ2-6
cdr3_aa: CASTPRSGANVLTF
cdr3_nt: TGTGCCAGCACCCCTCGCTCTGGGGCCAACGTCCTGACTTTC

d_call: .
clone_size: .
v_call: TRBV10-3
j_call: TRBJ2-1
cdr3_aa: CAISPGTLYNEQFF
cdr3_nt: TGTGCCATCAGTCCCGGGACTCTATACAATGAGCAGTTCTTC

d_call: .
clone_size: few
v_call: TRBV19
j_call: TRBJ2-4
cdr3_aa: CATKEGNIQYF
cdr3_nt: TGTGCCACCAAGGAAGGAAACATTCAGTACTTC

d_call: .
clone_size: .
v_call: TRBV20-1
j_call: TRBJ2-5
cdr3_aa: CSARGAEQETQYF
cdr3_nt: TGCAGTGCTAGAGGGGCCGAACAAGAGACCCAGTACTTC

d_call: .
clone_size: few
v_call: TRBV7-8
j_call: TRBJ2-5
cdr3_aa: CASKLARSGQETQYF
cdr3_nt: TGTGCCAGCAAATTAGCCCGTAGCGGCCAAGAGACCCAGTACTTC

d_call: TRBD2
clone_size: few
v_call: TRBV6-4
j_call: TRBJ2-3
cdr3_aa: CASSEGSGSDTQYF
cdr3_nt: TGTGCCAGCAGTGAAGGTAGCGGGTCGGATACGCAGTATTTT

d_call: TRBD2
clone_size: .
v_call: TRBV4-2
j_call: TRBJ2-3
cdr3_aa: CASSQGLAGGPSTDTQYF
cdr3_nt: TGTGCCAGCAGCCAAGGACTAGCGGGAGGGCCTAGCACAGATACGCAGTATTTT